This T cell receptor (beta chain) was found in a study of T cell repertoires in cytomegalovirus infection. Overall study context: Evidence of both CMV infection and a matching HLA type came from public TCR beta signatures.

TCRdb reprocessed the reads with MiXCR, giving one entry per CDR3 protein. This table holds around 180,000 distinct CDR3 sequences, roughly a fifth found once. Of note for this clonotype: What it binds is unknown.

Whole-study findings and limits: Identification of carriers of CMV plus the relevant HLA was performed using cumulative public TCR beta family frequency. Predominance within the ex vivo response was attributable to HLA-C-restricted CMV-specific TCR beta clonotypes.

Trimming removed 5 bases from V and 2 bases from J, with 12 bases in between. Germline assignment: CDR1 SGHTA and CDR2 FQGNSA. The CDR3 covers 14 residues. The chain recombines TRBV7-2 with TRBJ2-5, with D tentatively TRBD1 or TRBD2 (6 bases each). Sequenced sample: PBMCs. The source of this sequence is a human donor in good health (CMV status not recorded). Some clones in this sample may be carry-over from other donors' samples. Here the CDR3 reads CASSGGTHQETQYF. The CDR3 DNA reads TGTGCCAGCAGCGGAGGGACACATCAAGAGACCCAGTACTTC.